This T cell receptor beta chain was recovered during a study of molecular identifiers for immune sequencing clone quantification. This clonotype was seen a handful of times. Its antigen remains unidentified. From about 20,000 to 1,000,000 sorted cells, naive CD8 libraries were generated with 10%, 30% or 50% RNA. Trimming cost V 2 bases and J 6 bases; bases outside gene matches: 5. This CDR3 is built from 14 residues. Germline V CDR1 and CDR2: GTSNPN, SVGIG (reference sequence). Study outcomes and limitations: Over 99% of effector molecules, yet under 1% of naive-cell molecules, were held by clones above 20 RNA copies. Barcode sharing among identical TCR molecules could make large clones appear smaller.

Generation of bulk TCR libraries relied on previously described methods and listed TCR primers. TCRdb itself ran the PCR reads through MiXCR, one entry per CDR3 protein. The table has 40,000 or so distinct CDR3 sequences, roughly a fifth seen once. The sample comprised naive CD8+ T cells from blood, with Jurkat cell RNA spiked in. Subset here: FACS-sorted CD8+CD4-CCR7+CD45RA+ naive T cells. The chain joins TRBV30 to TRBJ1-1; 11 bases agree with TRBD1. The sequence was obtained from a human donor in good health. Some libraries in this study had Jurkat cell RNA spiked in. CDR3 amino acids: CAWSRDRGFAEAFF. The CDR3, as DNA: TGTGCCTGGAGTAGGGACAGGGGGTTTGCTGAAGCTTTCTTT.